These T cell receptor beta chains were read from a single sample in a study of OX40 agonist ivuxolimab in advanced cancers. Some clones are missing from TCRdb's copy, which holds only in-frame ones; the method was immunoSEQ multiplex PCR. The sample contains under 90,000 clones, nearly 90% of which appear only once. The material was CD4+ or CD8+ T cells sorted from blood, obtained in a trial of the OX40 agonist ivuxolimab. The receptors derive from an adult with an advanced solid tumor such as melanoma, head and neck, liver or kidney cancer. The CDR3 runs from the conserved cysteine through the conserved F or W. Fields, in order: J gene, D gene, V gene, clone size, CDR3 DNA, CDR3 protein. D genes are given only for firm matches. Rows may omit the clone size; those that give it use once, few, many or a size class.

j_call: TRBJ1-5
d_call: -
v_call: TRBV6-6
clone_size: once
cdr3_nt: TGTGCCAGCAGTTACTCGAGCAGGGGCAGCAATCAGCCCCAGCATTTT
cdr3_aa: CASSYSSRGSNQPQHF

j_call: TRBJ1-1
d_call: -
v_call: TRBV7-8
clone_size: -
cdr3_nt: TGTGCCAGCGGCTTAGGGCGGACTTGGGACACGGAAGCTTTCTTT
cdr3_aa: CASGLGRTWDTEAFF

j_call: TRBJ2-1
d_call: -
v_call: TRBV6-4
clone_size: -
cdr3_nt: TGTGCCAGCAGTGACCCGACAAGGGGTACCAGGTTCTTC
cdr3_aa: CASSDPTRGTRFF

j_call: TRBJ2-7
d_call: -
v_call: TRBV5-1
clone_size: -
cdr3_nt: TGCGCCAGCAGCTCAGATGTGGACAGTTACGAGCAGTACTTC
cdr3_aa: CASSSDVDSYEQYF

j_call: TRBJ2-5
d_call: -
v_call: TRBV5-4
clone_size: -
cdr3_nt: TGTGCCAGCAGCTTGTTGCTCTCTGCCCCAGGAGAGACCCAGTACTTC
cdr3_aa: CASSLLLSAPGETQYF

j_call: TRBJ1-1
d_call: -
v_call: TRBV4-2
clone_size: once
cdr3_nt: TGTGCCAGCAGCCAAGAACCAGGGCTGAACACTGAAGCTTTCTTT
cdr3_aa: CASSQEPGLNTEAFF

j_call: TRBJ2-3
d_call: -
v_call: TRBV19
clone_size: -
cdr3_nt: TGTGCCAGTAGGATGGGGGAGGCCGGTACAGATACGCAGTATTTT
cdr3_aa: CASRMGEAGTDTQYF

j_call: TRBJ1-1
d_call: -
v_call: TRBV6-6
clone_size: -
cdr3_nt: TGTGCCACCTGGAGGGTTAACACTGAAGCTTTCTTT
cdr3_aa: CATWRVNTEAFF

j_call: TRBJ1-4
d_call: -
v_call: TRBV5-6
clone_size: -
cdr3_nt: TGTGCCAGGGTCTTCAAGGTACCAGGTGAAAAACTGTTTTTT
cdr3_aa: CARVFKVPGEKLFF

j_call: TRBJ2-1
d_call: -
v_call: TRBV2
clone_size: -
cdr3_nt: TGTGCCAGCAATAGGGTCACGGGGGAGCAGTTCTTC
cdr3_aa: CASNRVTGEQFF

j_call: TRBJ1-1
d_call: -
v_call: TRBV4-1
clone_size: few
cdr3_nt: TGCGCCAGCAGCCAAGCGAGGGTATCGGTAGCTTTCTTT
cdr3_aa: CASSQARVSVAFF

j_call: TRBJ1-1
d_call: -
v_call: TRBV6-5
clone_size: -
cdr3_nt: TGTGCCAGCAGTTACTCAGGGTCCGAAGCTTTCTTT
cdr3_aa: CASSYSGSEAFF

j_call: TRBJ2-7
d_call: -
v_call: TRBV5-1
clone_size: -
cdr3_nt: TGCGCCAGCAGCTCCAGGGCGCGGGGTTCTGTCTACGAGCAGTACTTC
cdr3_aa: CASSSRARGSVYEQYF

j_call: TRBJ1-2
d_call: -
v_call: TRBV5-6
clone_size: -
cdr3_nt: TGTGCCAGCAGCTCCCTGGGCAGGGCGCCTAACTATGGCTACACCTTC
cdr3_aa: CASSSLGRAPNYGYTF

j_call: TRBJ1-1
d_call: -
v_call: TRBV18
clone_size: -
cdr3_nt: TGTGCCAGCTCAGTATTGGCGTTGGCGGAGGGAGTGAACACTGAAGCTTTCTTT
cdr3_aa: CASSVLALAEGVNTEAFF

j_call: TRBJ2-7
d_call: -
v_call: TRBV5-4
clone_size: -
cdr3_nt: TGTGCCAGCAGCTTGGTGGGCAGGGACTACGAGCAGTACTTC
cdr3_aa: CASSLVGRDYEQYF

j_call: TRBJ1-5
d_call: TRBD1
v_call: TRBV7-2
clone_size: few
cdr3_nt: TGTGCCAGCAGCCCGGGGGACAGGCAGCCCCAGCATTTT
cdr3_aa: CASSPGDRQPQHF

j_call: TRBJ1-5
d_call: -
v_call: TRBV29-1
clone_size: -
cdr3_nt: TGCAGCGTTGGCGATCAGCCCCAGCATTTT
cdr3_aa: CSVGDQPQHF

j_call: TRBJ2-1
d_call: -
v_call: TRBV11-2
clone_size: -
cdr3_nt: TGTGCCAGCAGCTTAGAGCCGGGGCGTTGGGTCTTC
cdr3_aa: CASSLEPGRWVF

j_call: TRBJ1-2
d_call: TRBD1
v_call: TRBV19
clone_size: -
cdr3_nt: TGTGCCAGTAGTATCAGGGACAGCGTTCTTGGCTACACCTTC
cdr3_aa: CASSIRDSVLGYTF